Below, 25 T cell receptor beta chains from the same sample are listed, as sequenced in a study of control samples from healthy donors and cancer patients. TCRdb's copy holds only in-frame clones and misses some; the assay was immunoSEQ multiplex PCR. In the table there are around 170,000 clones, around 91% of which are singletons. The sequencing input was blood. Source of these receptors: a woman aged 45 to 65 in good health.

The V gene is TRBV5-4, the J gene TRBJ1-1, with 7 nucleotides matching TRBD1. After removal of 4 bases from V and 4 bases from J, the junction contained 7 bases not matched to a gene. The CDR3 sequence is 14 residues long. CDR1 is SGHNT and CDR2 is YYREEE in the germline V gene (reference sequence). The CDR3: CASSRTGGGTEAFF. The CDR3 DNA follows: TGTGCCAGCAGCCGGACAGGTGGTGGCACTGAAGCTTTCTTT.

This chain links TRBV12-3 or TRBV12-4 with TRBJ1-1, with D possibly being TRBD1 (6 bases). The V and J ends lost 6 bases and 4 bases respectively, with 12 bases between them. This CDR3 is built from 13 residues. CDR3 residues: CASSTGQRTEAFF. The CDR3 coding sequence is TGTGCCAGCAGCACTGGACAGCGCACTGAAGCTTTCTTT.

V and J are TRBV4-2 and TRBJ2-1; 7 nucleotides match TRBD2. CDR1 is LGHNA, CDR2 YNFKEQ, per germline. The V gene end was trimmed by 1 base and the J gene end by 3 bases; junction bases not matched to a gene: 3. CDR3 length: 15 amino acids. DNA for the CDR3: TGTGCCAGCAGCCAAGGACTAGCCGACTACAATGAGCAGTTCTTC. Its translation: CASSQGLADYNEQFF.

The chain combines TRBV5-5 with TRBJ1-5, with D possibly matching TRBD1 (6 bases). Germline V lookup: CDR1 SGHKS, CDR2 YYEKEE (reference sequence). Trimming took off 4 bases at V and 0 bases at J, with 14 bases between the two ends. This CDR3 region has 16 residues. For the CDR3, the DNA is TGTGCCAGCAGCCCCGTAGGGGGGGATAGCAATCAGCCCCAGCATTTT. Translating it yields CASSPVGGDSNQPQHF.

The chain is built from TRBV15 and TRBJ2-1; 10 bases agree with TRBD2. This CDR3 is 15 amino acids long. V dropped 8 bases and J dropped 9; count of bases not matched to a gene: 13. CDR1 and CDR2 from the germline V gene are LNHNV and YYDKDF (reference sequence). CDR3: CATAPSGGAMSEQFF. CDR3 sequence (DNA): TGTGCCACCGCACCAAGCGGGGGGGCTATGAGTGAGCAGTTCTTC. The full variable domain, in which reference TRBV15 and TRBJ2-1 provide the parts outside the CDR3, is DAMVIQNPRYQVTQFGKPVTLSCSQTLNHNVMYWYQQKSSQAPKLLFHYYDKDFNNEADTPDNFQSRRPNTSFCFLDIRSPGLGDTAMYLCATAPSGGAMSEQFFGPGTRLTVL.

The V call is TRBV7-2, the J call TRBJ1-2, with TRBD1 as a possible D gene (6 bases). CDR1 and CDR2 from the germline V gene are SGHTA and FQGNSA. This CDR3 comprises 13 residues. The V gene lost 3 bases and the J gene lost 3 bases, with 8 bases spanning the gap. For the CDR3, the DNA is TGTGCCAGCAGCTTCTCAGGGGACTATGGCTACACCTTC. Protein: CASSFSGDYGYTF.

The J gene is TRBJ2-6, the V gene TRBV1. TRBV1 is described as a pseudogene. The length of the CDR3 is 17 residues. The CDR3 DNA sequence: TGCACCAGCAGCCGGATCAGGAGCCGCTCTGGGGCCAACGTCCTGACTTTC. Residues: CTSSRIRSRSGANVLTF.

The gene calls are TRBV6-5 and TRBJ1-4; D is possibly TRBD1 (6 bases). CDR1 and CDR2 from the germline V gene are MNHEY and SVGAGI. This CDR3 is 14 amino acids long. With 7 bases removed from V and 6 bases from J, the gap between germline ends came to 15 bases. CDR3 nucleotide sequence: TGTGCCAGCAACCACCAGGGGAGGGATGAAAAACTGTTTTTT. Its translation: CASNHQGRDEKLFF.

This clone has more than one count but fewer than ten. The V call is TRBV5-4, the J call TRBJ2-7, with 10 bases fitting TRBD2. The CDR3 contains 15 residues. The V gene end was trimmed by 4 bases and the J gene end by 3 bases; junction bases not matched to a gene: 7. CDR1 and CDR2 (germline): SGHNT, YYREEE (reference sequence). In DNA form, the CDR3 reads TGTGCCAGCAGCCCCGGGTCTAGCGGGAGCTACGAGCAGTACTTC. The encoded protein is CASSPGSSGSYEQYF. Full variable domain (rest looked up from reference TRBV5-4 and TRBJ2-7): ETGVTQSPTHLIKTRGQQVTLRCSSQSGHNTVSWYQQALGQGPQFIFQYYREEENGRGNFPPRFSGLQFPNYSSELNVNALELDDSALYLCASSPGSSGSYEQYFGPGTRLTVT.

This clone was seen just once. The gene calls are TRBV27 and TRBJ2-1; 8 nucleotides agree with TRBD2. J lost 3 bases, V lost 6 bases, and 10 bases had no gene match. CDR1 is MNHEY, CDR2 SMNVEV, per germline (reference sequence). The CDR3 is made up of 16 amino acids. This CDR3 is CASRSVGGGIYNEQFF. The CDR3 nucleotides read TGTGCCAGCAGGTCCGTGGGCGGGGGGATCTACAATGAGCAGTTCTTC.

The rearrangement uses TRBV6-4 and TRBJ1-2; D is unclear. CDR3 length equals 15 residues. Germline V gene data show CDR1 as MRHNA and CDR2 as SNTAGT. Trimming pared 2 bases from V and 2 bases from J, leaving 12 bases between. The CDR3 loop reads CASSDPRKRNYGYTF. The CDR3 DNA reads as TGTGCCAGCAGTGACCCCCGCAAAAGAAACTATGGCTACACCTTC.

V is TRBV5-6 and J is TRBJ2-5, with 10 positions matching TRBD2. The CDR3 covers 17 residues. Germline V CDR1 and CDR2: SGHDT, YYEEEE. Losses at the gene ends were 0 bases for V and 0 bases for J; bases not matched to a gene: 5. As DNA, the CDR3 is TGTGCCAGCAGCTTGGCCCGGCTAGCGGGGGACCAAGAGACCCAGTACTTC. It translates to CASSLARLAGDQETQYF.

As concerns this clone: At the DNA level, this CDR3 is encoded by other sequences in the same sample as well. The genes are TRBV11-3 and TRBJ2-3; TRBD2 matches 8 bases. The CDR3 runs to 15 residues. The germline CDR1 and CDR2 sequences are SGHNT and YENEEA. Trimming at V came to 5 bases and at J to 2 bases, leaving 6 bases not matched to a gene. CDR3 amino acids: CASSPGREDTDTQYF. In DNA form, the CDR3 reads TGTGCCAGCAGCCCGGGGCGGGAGGACACAGATACGCAGTATTTT.

This chain connects TRBV2 to TRBJ1-4; D remains ambiguous. This CDR3 contains 12 residues. With 6 bases removed from V and 8 bases from J, the gap between germline ends came to 10 bases. CDR1 SNHLY and CDR2 FYNNEI come from the germline V gene. The CDR3 sequence is CASSIGPEKLFF. The CDR3 DNA follows: TGTGCCAGCAGCATTGGTCCCGAAAAACTGTTTTTT.

The rearrangement links TRBV13 to TRBJ1-6; D gene unclear. In germline, CDR1 is PRHDT, CDR2 FYEKMQ (reference sequence). The CDR3 contains 16 residues. Deletions cut 5 bases from V and 7 bases from J, with 18 bases between. CDR3 in amino acids: CASSAPGRAPNSPLHF. CDR3 sequence (DNA): TGTGCCAGCAGCGCTCCGGGGAGAGCCCCCAATTCACCCCTCCACTTT.

This chain uses TRBV7-2 with TRBJ1-2; D perhaps matches TRBD1 (6 bases). This CDR3 comprises 16 residues. V dropped 8 bases and J dropped 2 bases, with 21 bases sitting between them. Germline V gene lookup returns CDR1 SGHTA and CDR2 FQGNSA. The CDR3 region is CASRGGQLIVNYGYTF. CDR3 nucleotides: TGTGCCAGCCGCGGCGGACAGCTTATAGTAAACTATGGCTACACCTTC.

The rearrangement joins TRBV5-6 to TRBJ2-7; D is undetermined. Germline-derived CDR1 and CDR2 are SGHDT and YYEEEE. This CDR3 contains 13 residues. Trimming shortened V by 4 bases and J by 7 bases, and 15 bases separated the two germline ends. CDR3 bases: TGTGCCAGCAGCCTCCCTCCCGGTAGGGAGCAGTACTTC. This translates into CASSLPPGREQYF.

A few counts support this clone. The chain links TRBV7-2 to TRBJ1-5; 10 bases map to TRBD1. V shed 4 bases, J shed 7 bases, and the junction held 10 bases outside the gene matches. This CDR3 is built from 16 residues. Germline values: CDR1 SGHTA, CDR2 FQGNSA. The CDR3 region is CASSSEGQGSPQPQHF. The DNA of the CDR3 is TGTGCCAGCAGCTCAGAGGGACAGGGGTCACCCCAGCCCCAGCATTTT.

The V and J genes are TRBV7-9 and TRBJ1-2; 11 positions match TRBD1. The CDR3 runs 14 residues. The J segment lost 8 bases and the V segment lost 5 bases, leaving 7 bases of the junction unmatched. From germline, CDR1 is SEHNR and CDR2 FQNEAQ (reference sequence). The CDR3 DNA reads as TGTGCCAGCAGCCTCGGACAGGGGGCTGACGGCTACACCTTC. Protein: CASSLGQGADGYTF.

The chain links TRBV10-3 to TRBJ1-1, with D maybe TRBD1 (5 bases). Germline assignment: CDR1 ENHRY and CDR2 SYGVKD. V was clipped by 9 bases and J by 3 bases, with 11 bases between them. CDR3 size: 12 residues. The CDR3 loop is CAIGGGDTEAFF. CDR3 coding DNA: TGTGCCATTGGGGGAGGGGACACTGAAGCTTTCTTT.

The J gene is TRBJ2-7, the V gene TRBV6-2 or TRBV6-3, with TRBD2 identical over 13 bases. V lost 5 bases to trimming and J lost 2 bases; unmatched junction nucleotides: 6. CDR1 MNHEY and CDR2 SVGEGT come from the germline V gene. This CDR3 comprises 16 residues. CDR3 sequence: CASSPLLAGGPYEQYF. In nucleotides, the CDR3 is TGTGCCAGCAGTCCACTACTAGCGGGAGGGCCCTACGAGCAGTACTTC.

J is TRBJ1-1 and V is TRBV9, with 7 positions matching TRBD1. This CDR3 is built from 12 residues. V dropped 4 bases and J dropped 7; count of bases not matched to a gene: 4. The germline V gene has CDR1 SGDLS and CDR2 YYNGEE. CDR3 sequence: CASSTDRDEAFF. CDR3 DNA sequence: TGTGCCAGCAGCACCGACAGGGATGAAGCTTTCTTT.

CDR3 DNA: TGTGCCAGCAGCCAAATCGCCCCCGGGGAGCTGTTTTTT. It yields the protein CASSQIAPGELFF. The rearrangement links TRBV3-1 (or the pseudogene TRBV3-2) to TRBJ2-2; D not certain. Germline CDR1 reads LGHDT; CDR2 reads YNNKEL (reference sequence). CDR3 size: 13 residues. V lost 2 bases, J lost 6 bases, and 7 bases lay in between.

To note about this clone: The same CDR3 arises from other DNA sequences in this sample as well. This chain connects TRBV7-9 to TRBJ2-1; 11 positions match TRBD2. The germline V gene encodes CDR1 SEHNR and CDR2 FQNEAQ (reference sequence). The CDR3 consists of 17 residues. The V and J ends lost 5 bases and 7 bases, in that order; junction bases with no gene match: 13. For the CDR3, the DNA is TGTGCCAGCAGCCCGCTAGCGGGGGGATCGTCCATAAATGAGCAGTTCTTC. Translated, it gives CASSPLAGGSSINEQFF.

The gene calls are TRBV20-1 and TRBJ2-1, with D uncertain. The germline CDR1 and CDR2 sequences are DFQATT and SNEGSKA (reference sequence). The CDR3 runs to 15 residues. V shed 3 bases and J shed 6 bases, with 18 bases lying between them. The CDR3 DNA is TGCAGTGCTAGTCTGGCCCGGCTTCGCCCCAATGAGCAGTTCTTC. Its protein is CSASLARLRPNEQFF.